The 23 T cell receptor beta chains below all came from one sample that was sequenced in a study of early T cells in non-severe SARS-CoV-2 infection. A single record per CDR3 protein comes from TCRdb applying MiXCR to the 5' RACE reads. The repertoire consists of about 66,000 distinct CDR3 sequences, with around 14% occurring once and the leading ten covering 7.5% to 9%. The sequenced sample was whole blood. These receptors came from an adult who was a healthcare worker with PCR-confirmed SARS-CoV-2 infection or an uninfected control (not recorded which).

This rearrangement joins TRBV7-2 to TRBJ2-1, with unresolved D. The germline CDR1 and CDR2 sequences are SGHTA and FQGNSA. V lost 5 bases and J 4 bases, leaving 12 bases between the germline ends. This CDR3 spans 14 amino acids. CDR3 sequence: CASSPPVEYNEQFF. The DNA for the CDR3 is TGTGCCAGCAGCCCCCCGGTGGAGTACAATGAGCAGTTCTTC. Full variable domain (outside the CDR3, taken from reference TRBV7-2 and TRBJ2-1): GAGVSQSPSNKVTEKGKDVELRCDPISGHTALYWYRQSLGQGLEFLIYFQGNSAPDKSGLPSDRFSAERTGGSVSTLTIQRTQQEDSAVYLCASSPPVEYNEQFFGPGTRLTVL.

This clonotype was seen at least ten times. The chain combines TRBV20-1 with TRBJ1-3; the match to TRBD1 covers 7 bases. The germline gives CDR1 DFQATT, CDR2 SNEGSKA (reference sequence). Trimming cost V 0 bases and J 2 bases; bases outside gene matches: 10. The CDR3 runs to 17 residues. The CDR3 region is CSARDVGGGWAGNTIYF. CDR3 sequence (DNA): TGCAGTGCTAGAGATGTAGGGGGCGGATGGGCTGGAAACACCATATATTTT.

This clonotype was seen many times. The chain links TRBV11-1 to TRBJ1-2; D is unclear. The CDR3 is 12 amino acids. Trimming removed 4 bases at V and 4 bases at J, with 7 bases between. CDR1 SGHAT and CDR2 FQDESV come from the germline V gene (reference sequence). CDR3 coding DNA: TGTGCCAGCAGCTCAGGCGGCTATGGCTACACCTTC. Its translation is CASSSGGYGYTF.

The V and J genes are TRBV9 and TRBJ2-7; 8 nucleotides agree with TRBD2. J gave up 2 bases and V 4 bases, and 5 bases lay outside the gene matches. This CDR3 contains 14 residues. Germline CDR1 SGDLS, CDR2 YYNGEE. CDR3 residues: CASSPTSGAYEQYF. In nucleotides, the CDR3 is TGTGCCAGCAGCCCCACTAGCGGCGCCTACGAGCAGTACTTC.

This clonotype was observed a few times. This chain joins TRBV19 and TRBJ2-4, with TRBD2 as a possible D gene (6 bases). The V gene's germline CDR1 is LNHDA and CDR2 SQIVND (reference sequence). V shed 5 bases and J shed 8 bases, with 13 bases lying between them. This CDR3 comprises 13 residues. In DNA, the CDR3 is TGTGCCAGTAGTGCCACCGGGGGTCACATTCAGTACTTC. Protein sequence: CASSATGGHIQYF.

This clonotype was observed at least ten times. V and J are TRBV29-1 and TRBJ1-1; 8 positions match TRBD1. J lost 4 bases, V lost 6 bases, and 10 bases had no gene match. Germline CDR1 SQVTM, CDR2 ANQGSEA. The CDR3 extends over 14 amino acids. The CDR3 DNA is TGCAGCGTATCAGATACAGGGGGGGGCACTGAAGCTTTCTTT. Translation: CSVSDTGGGTEAFF.

This clonotype was recorded once. The chain recombines TRBV9 with TRBJ2-7; 10 bases match TRBD1. The germline gives CDR1 SGDLS, CDR2 YYNGEE. The CDR3 spans 17 residues. The V gene end was trimmed by 4 bases and the J gene end by 5 bases; junction bases not matched to a gene: 15. CDR3 bases: TGTGCCAGCAGCCCCTTTACTACGGGACAGGGGATCAACGAGCAGTACTTC. It encodes CASSPFTTGQGINEQYF.

Note on this clonotype: At one of its ends the junction is not consistent with the germline gene, which may arise from a read error. The chain has TRBV27 and TRBJ1-6, with D possibly TRBD1 on 5 matching bases. The CDR3 totals 18 residues. Germline lookup yields CDR1 MNHEY and CDR2 SMNVEV (reference sequence). CDR3 protein: CASMGTGLGPSSNSPLHF. The DNA of the CDR3 is TGTGCCAGCATGGGGACTGGTTTAGGGCCCTCCTCTAATTCACCCCTCCACTTT.

The table lists this clonotype with a few counts. The chain employs TRBV10-3 and TRBJ1-5; D ambiguous. V dropped 0 bases and J dropped 2 bases, with 5 bases sitting between them. The CDR3 is 14 amino acids. Per germline, CDR1 ENHRY and CDR2 SYGVKD. CDR3 nucleotide sequence: TGTGCCATCAGTGAGTCGGGAGGCAATCAGCCCCAGCATTTT. Protein: CAISESGGNQPQHF.

About this clonotype itself: One junction end does not reproduce the germline sequence, and a read error may be involved. In DNA, the CDR3 is TGTACCAGCAGTGTGGACAGGGGGAATTCACCCCTCCACTTT. Translated: CTSSVDRGNSPLHF. V gene TRBV2 combines with J gene TRBJ1-6; 10 bases fit TRBD1. CDR1 is SNHLY, CDR2 FYNNEI, per germline. The CDR3 extends over 14 amino acids.

The V and J genes are TRBV15 and TRBJ2-3; tentatively, D is TRBD1 (6 bases). The CDR3 has 16 amino acids. CDR1 and CDR2 (germline): LNHNV, YYDKDF (reference sequence). V shed 1 base and J shed 2 bases, with 13 bases lying between them. The CDR3 reads CATSRAGDWDTDTQYF. CDR3 bases: TGTGCCACCAGCAGAGCAGGGGATTGGGACACAGATACGCAGTATTTT.

The chain uses TRBV7-9 and TRBJ2-1; the D is unclear. The CDR3 is made up of 15 amino acids. Germline V gives CDR1 SEHNR, CDR2 FQNEAQ (reference sequence). Between the trimmed V and J ends, which lost 2 bases and 12 bases, there was a span of 20 bases. CDR3 coding DNA: TGTGCCAGCAGCTTATATTTGGCAGAAGAAAACAGGCAGTTCTTC. This codes for CASSLYLAEENRQFF.

This clonotype was seen a few times. The J gene is TRBJ2-7, the V gene TRBV24-1; TRBD2 matches at 10 bases. This CDR3 region has 15 residues. Unmatched junction bases numbered 6, after V lost 4 bases and J lost 4 bases. From germline, CDR1 is KGHDR and CDR2 SFDVKD. CDR3 region: CATSDPRTSGYEQYF. The CDR3 DNA reads TGTGCCACCAGTGACCCGAGGACTAGCGGTTACGAGCAGTACTTC.

This clonotype was detected ten times or more. The J gene is TRBJ1-1, the V gene TRBV29-1; D unclear. V gave up 3 bases and J gave up 7 bases, with 3 bases separating them. Germline lookup yields CDR1 SQVTM and CDR2 ANQGSEA. The CDR3 length is 9 residues. The CDR3 region is CSVDGEAFF. The CDR3 nucleotides are TGCAGCGTTGATGGTGAAGCTTTCTTT.

This clonotype has only a few counts. The chain employs TRBV28 and TRBJ1-2; D uncertain. The ends were cut back, 2 bases at V and 1 base at J, with 8 bases in the middle. Per germline, CDR1 MDHEN and CDR2 SYDVKM. This CDR3 region has 14 residues. CDR3 loop: CASSLGAFNYGYTF. CDR3 coding DNA: TGTGCCAGCAGTTTAGGAGCTTTTAACTATGGCTACACCTTC.

This clonotype occurred many times. A read error may produce the germline difference seen at one junction end. V usage is TRBV25-1 and J usage is TRBJ1-1; 7 bases match TRBD1. The length of the CDR3 is 14 residues. Germline V lookup: CDR1 MGHDK, CDR2 SYGVNS. In nucleotides, the CDR3 is TGTGCCAGCATTGAATGGGACAGGAACACTGAAGCTTTCTTT. Residues: CASIEWDRNTEAFF.

This clonotype occurred many times. The chain is built from TRBV20-1 and TRBJ2-1; TRBD2 matches 11 bases. V shed 0 bases, J shed 5 bases, and the junction held 15 bases outside the gene matches. Germline CDR1 and CDR2: DFQATT and SNEGSKA (reference sequence). This CDR3 comprises 19 residues. CDR3 region: CSARDLGLAGPNLHNEQFF. DNA of the CDR3: TGCAGTGCTAGAGACCTCGGACTAGCGGGTCCCAACTTACACAATGAGCAGTTCTTC.

The J gene is TRBJ2-7, the V gene TRBV28; D is unresolved. Per the germline V gene, CDR1 is MDHEN and CDR2 is SYDVKM. The CDR3 is 12 amino acids. V lost 3 bases, J lost 3 bases, and 6 bases lay in between. CDR3 amino acids: CASSFLFYEQYF. For the CDR3, the DNA is TGTGCCAGCAGTTTCCTCTTCTACGAGCAGTACTTC. Using reference TRBV28 and TRBJ2-7 for the parts outside the CDR3, the full variable domain is DVKVTQSSRYLVKRTGEKVFLECVQDMDHENMFWYRQDPGLGLRLIYFSYDVKMKEKGDIPEGYSVSREKKERFSLILESASTNQTSMYLCASSFLFYEQYFGPGTRLTVT.

This clonotype was counted many times. The J gene is TRBJ2-7, the V gene TRBV28; either TRBD1 or TRBD2 may supply D (5 bases each). CDR1 and CDR2 (germline): MDHEN, SYDVKM. The CDR3 consists of 19 residues. Between the trimmed V and J ends, which lost 4 bases and 3 bases, there was a span of 28 bases. This chain's CDR3 is CASSSLPQGREKGFYEQYF. CDR3 coding DNA: TGTGCCAGCAGTTCCTTACCCCAAGGGAGAGAAAAGGGGTTCTACGAGCAGTACTTC. Full variable domain (remainder filled in from reference TRBV28 and TRBJ2-7): DVKVTQSSRYLVKRTGEKVFLECVQDMDHENMFWYRQDPGLGLRLIYFSYDVKMKEKGDIPEGYSVSREKKERFSLILESASTNQTSMYLCASSSLPQGREKGFYEQYFGPGTRLTVT.

The sample holds a few counts of this clonotype. The chain uses TRBV28 and TRBJ1-1; 9 positions match TRBD1. Germline CDR1 is MDHEN and CDR2 is SYDVKM. The CDR3 is made up of 13 amino acids. After removal of 8 bases from V and 5 bases from J, the junction contained 6 bases not matched to a gene. The CDR3 DNA reads as TGTGCCAGCTTAATGGACAGGGGTACTGAAGCTTTCTTT. Translating gives CASLMDRGTEAFF.

This clonotype appeared a few times. The rearrangement uses TRBV28 and TRBJ2-1; maybe TRBD2 (6 bases). CDR3 size: 14 residues. The germline gives CDR1 MDHEN, CDR2 SYDVKM. V lost 2 bases to trimming and J lost 7 bases, with 12 bases between them. This CDR3 reads CASSLGLATNEQFF. The CDR3 nucleotides read TGTGCCAGCAGTTTAGGGCTAGCGACTAATGAGCAGTTCTTC.

The CDR3 sequence: CASSLVDGPQETQYF. The CDR3 nucleotides are TGTGCCAGCAGCTTAGTGGACGGACCCCAAGAGACCCAGTACTTC. The chain combines TRBV7-2 with TRBJ2-5; D remains unclear. Germline V gives CDR1 SGHTA, CDR2 FQGNSA. V was cut by 1 base and J by 1 base, with 10 bases left in between. This CDR3 region has 15 residues.

This clonotype has only a few counts. This chain links TRBV6-2 or TRBV6-3 with TRBJ1-5; D may be TRBD1 (5 bases). Trimming removed 2 bases from V and 6 bases from J, with 14 bases in between. The CDR3 extends over 15 amino acids. CDR1 and CDR2 from the germline V gene are MNHEY and SVGEGT. In DNA, the CDR3 is TGTGCCAGCAGTTACCCGGCAGGGCTCGGTCAGCCCCAGCATTTT. As protein: CASSYPAGLGQPQHF.